Listed below are T cell receptor beta chains from one sample, sequenced in a study of T cell responses to AZD1222 COVID-19 vaccine. TCRdb's table, derived via immunoSEQ multiplex PCR, lists solely in-frame clones and lacks some. The sample includes around 140,000 clones, roughly 87% of them seen just once. The source material was peripheral blood, sampled 28 days after the second AZD1222 dose. These receptors were collected from an adult who received the AZD1222 COVID-19 vaccine. Both conserved end residues are part of each CDR3. The D gene is left open where the match is weak. Some rows mark clone size as missing; the rest say once, few, many or name a class of expanded clone.

NA,16,NA,TRBV6-2/TRBV6-3,TRBJ1-5,TGTGCCAGCAGTACTATACAGGGATTTAGCAATCAGCCCCAGCATTTT,CASSTIQGFSNQPQHF
NA,15,NA,TRBV7-9,TRBJ1-4,TGTGCCAGCAGCTTTACAGGGTCGCCTAATGAAAAACTGTTTTTT,CASSFTGSPNEKLFF
NA,15,NA,TRBV15,TRBJ2-5,TGTGCCACCAGCCGTCCGGGCCTTCTTCAAGAGACCCAGTACTTC,CATSRPGLLQETQYF
NA,13,NA,TRBV19,TRBJ1-2,TGTGCCAGTAGTCGACACACAGGCGATTCCTACACCTTC,CASSRHTGDSYTF
NA,17,TRBD2,TRBV2,TRBJ2-3,TGTGCCAGCAGGCGGGGGGCTAGCGGGGCTAGCACAGATACGCAGTATTTT,CASRRGASGASTDTQYF
NA,15,TRBD1,TRBV28,TRBJ1-6,TGTGCCAGCAGTTTTAGGGACAGGGGCGTTACACCCCTCCACTTT,CASSFRDRGVTPLHF
few,16,TRBD1,TRBV9,TRBJ1-1,TGTGCCAGCAGCGTAGGGACAGGGATTATGAACACTGAAGCTTTCTTT,CASSVGTGIMNTEAFF
NA,14,TRBD2,TRBV2,TRBJ2-5,TGTGCCAGCAGTGAACGACTAGCGGGTGAGACCCAGTACTTC,CASSERLAGETQYF
NA,13,NA,TRBV19,TRBJ1-2,TGTGCCAGTAGTAACAGACCCAGGGATGGCTACACCTTC,CASSNRPRDGYTF
NA,16,NA,TRBV19,TRBJ2-7,TGTGCCAGTAGTATGGTCGGGGGACCAACATCCTACGAGCAGTACTTC,CASSMVGGPTSYEQYF
NA,13,NA,TRBV9,TRBJ1-4,TGTGCCAGCAGCGTAGATGCTAATGAAAAACTGTTTTTT,CASSVDANEKLFF
NA,14,NA,TRBV6-5,TRBJ2-7,TGTGCCAGCAGTTACACCGGGACGAGGAACGAGCAGTACTTC,CASSYTGTRNEQYF
once,14,TRBD2,TRBV6-5,TRBJ2-5,TGTGCCAGCAGTCCCCAGCGGGGGCGGGAGACCCAGTACTTC,CASSPQRGRETQYF
NA,14,NA,TRBV28,TRBJ1-2,TGTGCCAGTAAAACCTTGGAGACTAACTATGGCTACACCTTC,CASKTLETNYGYTF
once,16,NA,TRBV6-4,TRBJ1-1,TGTGCCAGCAGCCCGAGCGCCCAGGGTATGAACACTGAAGCTTTCTTT,CASSPSAQGMNTEAFF
few,14,NA,TRBV29-1,TRBJ2-3,TGCAGCGTTGTAGGAAGTGTTGGTGCAGATACGCAGTATTTT,CSVVGSVGADTQYF
NA,14,NA,TRBV6-2/TRBV6-3,TRBJ1-1,TGTGCCAGCAGCCTCCAGGGGTTCCGCACTGAAGCTTTCTTT,CASSLQGFRTEAFF
NA,17,NA,TRBV11-3,TRBJ2-1,TGTGCCAGCAGCTTAGGTCAGGCCATGGGCTCCTACAATGAGCAGTTCTTC,CASSLGQAMGSYNEQFF
once,12,NA,TRBV29-1,TRBJ1-4,TGCAGCGTTGTAGGGCTTAATGAAAAACTGTTTTTT,CSVVGLNEKLFF
NA,13,NA,TRBV19,TRBJ2-1,TGTGCCAGTACCGGAGGCTCCTACAATGAGCAGTTCTTC,CASTGGSYNEQFF
NA,15,TRBD1,TRBV6-5,TRBJ2-7,TGTGCCAGCAGCCCGGGACAGCGAAGCTCCTACGAGCAGTACTTC,CASSPGQRSSYEQYF
NA,14,NA,TRBV2,TRBJ1-2,TGTGCCAGCAGTCCAAGGACACTTAACTATGGCTACACCTTC,CASSPRTLNYGYTF
NA,13,NA,TRBV14,TRBJ1-1,TGTGCCAGCAGCCGGAAAGGAGGGGGGGAAGCTTTCTTT,CASSRKGGGEAFF
few,16,NA,TRBV18,TRBJ1-5,TGTGCCAGCTCACCAGAGGGGGGATTCCCAAATCAGCCCCAGCATTTT,CASSPEGGFPNQPQHF